The T cell receptor beta chain under discussion was sequenced for a study of blood T cells in healthy people across ages. Study conclusions and caveats: TCR beta diversity correlated strongly with naive T cell percentage.

The germline CDR1 and CDR2 sequences are SGHAT and FQDESV (reference sequence). CDR3 length: 12 amino acids. V lost 5 bases, J lost 4 bases, and 0 bases stayed unmatched. A J-beta primer mix and a sample-barcoded 5' primer were used in a second PCR of roughly 7 to 12 cycles. One entry per CDR3 protein results from TCRdb running MiXCR on the 5' RACE reads. This sample has 850,000 to 1,000,000 distinct CDR3 sequences; about 48% occur once, and the top ten carry roughly 13%. Remarks on this clonotype: The antigen remains unidentified.

Around 10 milliliters of peripheral blood were drawn from each donor. The chain recombines TRBV11-1 with TRBJ2-5; 8 bases are shared with TRBD2. This clonotype originated in a young man in good health. The specimen sequenced was blood. The CDR3 protein is CASSREGETQYF. In DNA form, the CDR3 reads TGTGCCAGCAGCCGGGAGGGAGAGACCCAGTACTTC. The full variable domain, its missing parts supplied by reference TRBV11-1 and TRBJ2-5, is EAEVAQSPRYKITEKSQAVAFWCDPISGHATLYWYRQILGQGPELLVQFQDESVVDDSQLPKDRFSAERLKGVDSTLKIQPAELGDSAMYLCASSREGETQYFGPGTRLLVL.